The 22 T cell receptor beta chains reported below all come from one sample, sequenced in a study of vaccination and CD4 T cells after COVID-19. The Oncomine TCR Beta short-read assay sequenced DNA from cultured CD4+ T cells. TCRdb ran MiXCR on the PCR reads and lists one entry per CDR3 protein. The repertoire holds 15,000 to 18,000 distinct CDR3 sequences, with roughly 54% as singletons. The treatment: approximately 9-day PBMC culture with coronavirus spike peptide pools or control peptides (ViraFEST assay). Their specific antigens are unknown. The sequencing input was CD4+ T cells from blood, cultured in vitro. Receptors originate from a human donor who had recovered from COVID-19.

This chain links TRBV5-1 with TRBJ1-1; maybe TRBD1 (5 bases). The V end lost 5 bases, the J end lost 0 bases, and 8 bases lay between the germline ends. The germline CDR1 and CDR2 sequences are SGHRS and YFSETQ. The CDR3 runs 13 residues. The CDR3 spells CASRKTVNTEAFF. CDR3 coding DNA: TGCGCCAGCAGAAAGACAGTGAACACTGAAGCTTTCTTT.

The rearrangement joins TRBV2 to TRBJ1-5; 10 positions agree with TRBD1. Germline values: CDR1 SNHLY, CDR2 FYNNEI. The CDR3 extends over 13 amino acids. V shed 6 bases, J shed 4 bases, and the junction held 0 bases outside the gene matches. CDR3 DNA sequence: TGTGCCAGCAGGGGACAGGGGAATCAGCCCCAGCATTTT. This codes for CASRGQGNQPQHF.

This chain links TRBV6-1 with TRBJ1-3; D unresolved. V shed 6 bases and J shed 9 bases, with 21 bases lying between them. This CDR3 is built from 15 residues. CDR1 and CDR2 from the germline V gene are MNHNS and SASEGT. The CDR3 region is CASRPRITTYGTIYF. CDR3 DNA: TGTGCCAGCAGACCCCGTATCACCACTTACGGCACCATATATTTT.

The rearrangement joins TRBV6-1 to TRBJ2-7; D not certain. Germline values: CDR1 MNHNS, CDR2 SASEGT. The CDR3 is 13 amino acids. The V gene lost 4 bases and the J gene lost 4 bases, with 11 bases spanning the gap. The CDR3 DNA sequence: TGTGCCAGCAGTGCTCCACTCCGGTACGAGCAGTACTTC. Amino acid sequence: CASSAPLRYEQYF.

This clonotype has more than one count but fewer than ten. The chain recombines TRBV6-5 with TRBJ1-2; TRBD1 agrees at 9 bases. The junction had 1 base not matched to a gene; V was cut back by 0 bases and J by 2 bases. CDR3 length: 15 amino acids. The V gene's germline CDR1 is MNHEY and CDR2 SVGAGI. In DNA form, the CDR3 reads TGTGCCAGCAGTTACTCCGGACAGGGGAACTATGGCTACACCTTC. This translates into CASSYSGQGNYGYTF.

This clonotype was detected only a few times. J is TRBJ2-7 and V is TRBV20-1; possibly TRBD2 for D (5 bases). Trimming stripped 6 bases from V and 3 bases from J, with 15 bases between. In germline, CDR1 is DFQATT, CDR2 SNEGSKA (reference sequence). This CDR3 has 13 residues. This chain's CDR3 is CSAHGGLNYEQYF. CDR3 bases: TGCAGTGCCCATGGCGGGCTCAACTACGAGCAGTACTTC.

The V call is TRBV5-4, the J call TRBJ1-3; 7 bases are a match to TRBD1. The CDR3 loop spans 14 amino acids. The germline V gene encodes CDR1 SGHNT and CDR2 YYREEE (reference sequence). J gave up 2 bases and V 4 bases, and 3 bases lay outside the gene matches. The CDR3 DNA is TGTGCCAGCAGCCCTGGACAGGCTGGAAACACCATATATTTT. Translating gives CASSPGQAGNTIYF.

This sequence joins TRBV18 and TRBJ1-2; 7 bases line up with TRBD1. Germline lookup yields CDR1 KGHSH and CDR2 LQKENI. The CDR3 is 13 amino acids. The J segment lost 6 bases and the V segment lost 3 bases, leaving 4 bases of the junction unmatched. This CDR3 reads CASSPRDSHGYTF. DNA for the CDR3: TGTGCCAGCTCACCGAGGGACAGCCATGGCTACACCTTC.

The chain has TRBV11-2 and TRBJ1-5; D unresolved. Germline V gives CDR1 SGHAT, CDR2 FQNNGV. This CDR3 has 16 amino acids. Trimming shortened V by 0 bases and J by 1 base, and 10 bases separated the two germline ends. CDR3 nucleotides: TGTGCCAGCAGCTTAGAACCCCCCGGCAGCAATCAGCCCCAGCATTTT. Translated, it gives CASSLEPPGSNQPQHF.

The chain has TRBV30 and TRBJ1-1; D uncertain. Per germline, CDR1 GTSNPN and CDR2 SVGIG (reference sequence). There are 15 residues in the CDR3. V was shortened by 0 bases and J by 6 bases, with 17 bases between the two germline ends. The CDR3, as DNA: TGTGCCTGGAGTGTACCAGACCTTTTGGGCGCTGAAGCTTTCTTT. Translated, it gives CAWSVPDLLGAEAFF.

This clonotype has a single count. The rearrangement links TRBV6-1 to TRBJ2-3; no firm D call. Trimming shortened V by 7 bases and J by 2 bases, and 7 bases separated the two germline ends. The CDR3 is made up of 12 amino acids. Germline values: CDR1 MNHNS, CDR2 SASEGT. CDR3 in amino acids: CASMTATDTQYF. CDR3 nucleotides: TGTGCCAGCATGACCGCCACAGATACGCAGTATTTT.

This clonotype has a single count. The CDR3 is CASSEQVHTDTQYF. In DNA, the CDR3 is TGTGCCAGCAGTGAACAGGTGCACACAGATACGCAGTATTTT. This chain connects TRBV6-1 to TRBJ2-3; D gene uncertain. V lost 2 bases to trimming and J lost 2 bases, with 8 bases between them. Germline V gene data show CDR1 as MNHNS and CDR2 as SASEGT. CDR3 length equals 14 residues.

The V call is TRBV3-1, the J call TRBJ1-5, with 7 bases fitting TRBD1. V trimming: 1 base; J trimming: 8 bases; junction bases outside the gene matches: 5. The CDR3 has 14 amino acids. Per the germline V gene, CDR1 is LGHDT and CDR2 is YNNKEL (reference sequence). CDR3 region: CASSQGQGEKPQHF. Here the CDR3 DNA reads TGTGCCAGCAGCCAAGGGCAGGGGGAAAAGCCCCAGCATTTT.

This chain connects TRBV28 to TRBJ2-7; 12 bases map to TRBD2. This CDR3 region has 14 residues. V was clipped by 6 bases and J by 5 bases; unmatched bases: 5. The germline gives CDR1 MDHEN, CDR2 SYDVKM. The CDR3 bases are TGTGCCAGCAGGGAGACTAGCGGGAGTAACGAGCAGTACTTC. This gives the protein CASRETSGSNEQYF.

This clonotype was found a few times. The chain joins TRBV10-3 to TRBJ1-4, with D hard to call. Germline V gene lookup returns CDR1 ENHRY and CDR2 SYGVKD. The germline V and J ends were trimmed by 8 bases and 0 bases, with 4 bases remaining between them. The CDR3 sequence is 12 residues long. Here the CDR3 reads CAIGATNEKLFF. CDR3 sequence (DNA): TGTGCCATCGGGGCAACTAATGAAAAACTGTTTTTT.

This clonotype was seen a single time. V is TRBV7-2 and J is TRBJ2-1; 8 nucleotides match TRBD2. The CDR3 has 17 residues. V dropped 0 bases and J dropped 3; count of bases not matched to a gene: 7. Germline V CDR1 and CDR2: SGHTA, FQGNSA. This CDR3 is CASSLAGGGRYYNEQFF. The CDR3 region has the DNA TGTGCCAGCAGCTTAGCTGGAGGCGGGAGGTACTACAATGAGCAGTTCTTC.

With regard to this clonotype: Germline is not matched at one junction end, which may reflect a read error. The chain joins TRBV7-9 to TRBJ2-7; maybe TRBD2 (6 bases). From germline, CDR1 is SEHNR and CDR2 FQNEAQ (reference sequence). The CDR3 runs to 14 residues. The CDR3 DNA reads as TGTGCCAGCAGCTTCGACCCGGGACTTGGGAGCTTGAGCTTC. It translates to CASSFDPGLGSLSF.

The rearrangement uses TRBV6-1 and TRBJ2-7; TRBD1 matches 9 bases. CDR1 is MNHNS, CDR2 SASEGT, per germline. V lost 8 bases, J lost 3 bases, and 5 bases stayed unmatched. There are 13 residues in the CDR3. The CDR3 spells CASGRDRVYEQYF. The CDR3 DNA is TGTGCCAGCGGCCGGGACAGGGTCTACGAGCAGTACTTC.

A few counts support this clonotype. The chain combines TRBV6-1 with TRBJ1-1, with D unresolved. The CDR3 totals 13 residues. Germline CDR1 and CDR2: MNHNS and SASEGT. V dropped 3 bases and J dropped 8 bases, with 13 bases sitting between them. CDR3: CASSDTMDGEAFF. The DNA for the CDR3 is TGTGCCAGCAGTGACACCATGGACGGCGAAGCTTTCTTT.

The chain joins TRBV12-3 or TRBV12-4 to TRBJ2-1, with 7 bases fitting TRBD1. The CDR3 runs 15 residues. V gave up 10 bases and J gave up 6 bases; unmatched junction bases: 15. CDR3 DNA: TGTGCCACCACGCCCGACAGGGTGGTTTCCAATGAGCAGTTCTTC. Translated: CATTPDRVVSNEQFF.

CDR3 loop: CASRGWGLGSGADTQYF. The DNA for the CDR3 is TGTGCCAGCAGGGGTTGGGGTCTGGGTTCGGGCGCAGATACGCAGTATTTT. The chain carries TRBV7-6 and TRBJ2-3, with D unresolved. The CDR3 loop spans 17 amino acids. The V end was cut by 6 bases, the J end by 4 bases, with 23 bases between. Germline CDR1 and CDR2: SGHVS and FNYEAQ.

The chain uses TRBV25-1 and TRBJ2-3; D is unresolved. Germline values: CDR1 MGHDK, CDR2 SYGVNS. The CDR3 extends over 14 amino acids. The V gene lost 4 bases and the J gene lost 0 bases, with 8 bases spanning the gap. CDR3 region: CASSGFASTDTQYF. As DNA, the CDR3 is TGTGCCAGCAGTGGCTTTGCTAGCACAGATACGCAGTATTTT.